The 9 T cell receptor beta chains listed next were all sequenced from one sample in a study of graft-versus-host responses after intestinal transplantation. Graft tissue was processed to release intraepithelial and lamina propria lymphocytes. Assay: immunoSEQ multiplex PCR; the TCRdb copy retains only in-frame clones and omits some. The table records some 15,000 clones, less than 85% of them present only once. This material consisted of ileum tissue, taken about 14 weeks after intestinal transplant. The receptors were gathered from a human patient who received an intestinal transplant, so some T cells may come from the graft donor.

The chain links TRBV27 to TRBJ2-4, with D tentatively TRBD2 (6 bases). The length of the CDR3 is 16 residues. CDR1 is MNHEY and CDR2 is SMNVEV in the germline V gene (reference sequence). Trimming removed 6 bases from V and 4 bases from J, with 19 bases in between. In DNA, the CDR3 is TGTGCCAGCAGCCAGACGGGAGCCCTGAGAAAAAACATTCAGTACTTC. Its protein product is CASSQTGALRKNIQYF.

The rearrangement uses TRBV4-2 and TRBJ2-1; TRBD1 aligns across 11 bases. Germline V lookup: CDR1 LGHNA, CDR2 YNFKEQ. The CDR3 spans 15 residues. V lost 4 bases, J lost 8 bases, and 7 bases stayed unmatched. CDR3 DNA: TGTGCCAGCAGCCTTGGACAGGGGGCGCGCGATGAGCAGTTCTTC. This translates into CASSLGQGARDEQFF.

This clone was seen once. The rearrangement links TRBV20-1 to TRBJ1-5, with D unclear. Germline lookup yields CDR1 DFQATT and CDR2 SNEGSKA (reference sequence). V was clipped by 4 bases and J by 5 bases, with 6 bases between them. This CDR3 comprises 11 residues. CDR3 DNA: TGCAGTGCTATGTCGGATCAGCCCCAGCATTTT. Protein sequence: CSAMSDQPQHF.

The CDR3 spells CASSDSDYNEQFF. The CDR3 nucleotides are TGTGCCAGCAGTGACTCGGACTACAATGAGCAGTTCTTC. The V gene is TRBV6-4, the J gene TRBJ2-1; D ambiguous. CDR3 length: 13 amino acids. Trimming shortened V by 0 bases and J by 3 bases, and 3 bases separated the two germline ends. Germline lookup yields CDR1 MRHNA and CDR2 SNTAGT.

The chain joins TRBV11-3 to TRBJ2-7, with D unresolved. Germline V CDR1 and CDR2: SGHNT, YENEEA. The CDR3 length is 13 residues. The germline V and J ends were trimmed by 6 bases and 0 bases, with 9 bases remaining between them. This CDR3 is CASSPSSSYEQYF. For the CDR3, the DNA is TGTGCCAGCAGTCCGAGTTCCTCCTACGAGCAGTACTTC.

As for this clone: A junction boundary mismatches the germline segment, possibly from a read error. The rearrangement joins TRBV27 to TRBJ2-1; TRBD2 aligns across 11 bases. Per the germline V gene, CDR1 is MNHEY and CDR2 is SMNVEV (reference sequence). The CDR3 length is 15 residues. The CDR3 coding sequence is TGTGCCAGCACTTTACTAGCGGGAGACTACAATGAGCAGTTCTTC. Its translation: CASTLLAGDYNEQFF.

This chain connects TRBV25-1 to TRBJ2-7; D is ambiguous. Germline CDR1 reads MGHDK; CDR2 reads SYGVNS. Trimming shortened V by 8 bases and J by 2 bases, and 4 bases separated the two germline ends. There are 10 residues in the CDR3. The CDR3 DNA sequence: TGTGCCAGCGCAGCCTACGAGCAGTACTTC. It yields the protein CASAAYEQYF.

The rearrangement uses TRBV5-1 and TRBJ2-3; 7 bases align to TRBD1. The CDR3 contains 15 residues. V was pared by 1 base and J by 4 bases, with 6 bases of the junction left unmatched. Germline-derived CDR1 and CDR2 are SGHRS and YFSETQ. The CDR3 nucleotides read TGCGCCAGCAGCTTGTGTGACAGGGAGTCAGATACGCAGTATTTT. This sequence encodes CASSLCDRESDTQYF.

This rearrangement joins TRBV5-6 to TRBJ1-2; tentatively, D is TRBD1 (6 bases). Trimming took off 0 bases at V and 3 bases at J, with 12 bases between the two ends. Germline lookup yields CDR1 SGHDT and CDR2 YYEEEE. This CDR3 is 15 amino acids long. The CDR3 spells CASSLGVQGYYGYTF. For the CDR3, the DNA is TGTGCCAGCAGCTTGGGCGTCCAGGGGTACTATGGCTACACCTTC.